This TCR beta chain came from a study of T cells in Graves' hyperthyroidism and ophthalmopathy. Study-wide context: Before any treatment, at initial diagnosis, peripheral blood was collected. Study conclusions and caveats: Clonotypes that were expanded in thyroid above 0.001 mostly appeared in blood too. Ophthalmopathy, which appeared later, was predicted by the model a median approximately 6.7 months before onset.

Hyperthyroidism was newly diagnosed in patients aged 18 to 65 (duration under 2 months). RNA transcripts were the template for amplifying TCR beta CDR3 regions. An initial round of RT-PCR targeting the TCR CDR3 relied on the HTBI primer set. TCRdb re-called the multiplex PCR reads through MiXCR, storing one row per CDR3 protein. The sample records 450,000 to 600,000 distinct CDR3 sequences, 13% to 15% being singletons. The germline gives CDR1 DFQATT, CDR2 SNEGSKA (reference sequence). The V end lost 4 bases, the J end lost 9 bases, and 10 bases lay between the germline ends. The CDR3 totals 12 residues. On this clonotype itself: No antigen is known for it.

The sequence came from a woman between 35 and 50 years old with Graves' hyperthyroidism. Sequencing input: blood. The chain links TRBV20-1 to TRBJ1-6; no clear D. The CDR3 DNA sequence: TGCAGTGCTAAACTCCAAGTTTCACCCCTCCACTTT. Translation: CSAKLQVSPLHF.